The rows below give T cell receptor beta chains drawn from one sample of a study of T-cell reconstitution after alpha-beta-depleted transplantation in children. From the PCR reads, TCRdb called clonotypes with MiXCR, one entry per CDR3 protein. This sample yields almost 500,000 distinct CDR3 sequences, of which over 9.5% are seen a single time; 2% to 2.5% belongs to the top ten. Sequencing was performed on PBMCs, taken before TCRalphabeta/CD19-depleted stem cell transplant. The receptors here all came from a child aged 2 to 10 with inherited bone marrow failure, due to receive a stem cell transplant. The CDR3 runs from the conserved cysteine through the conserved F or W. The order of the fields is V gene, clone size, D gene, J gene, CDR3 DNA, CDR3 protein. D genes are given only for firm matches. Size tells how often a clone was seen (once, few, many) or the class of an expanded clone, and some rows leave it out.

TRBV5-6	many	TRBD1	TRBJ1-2	TGTGCCAGCAGCTCGACCCTTCTTGGACAGGCGTGGGGCTACACCTTC	CASSSTLLGQAWGYTF
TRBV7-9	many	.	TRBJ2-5	TGTGCCAGCACCAAACAGGGAACCCTTCAAGAGACCCAGTACTTC	CASTKQGTLQETQYF
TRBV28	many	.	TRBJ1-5	TGTGCCAGCAGTGCAGAAAATCAGCCCCAGCATTTT	CASSAENQPQHF
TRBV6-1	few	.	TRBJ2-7	TGTGCCAGCAGCCTTAGGGGGGGCCCGGAGACCTACGAGCAGTACTTC	CASSLRGGPETYEQYF
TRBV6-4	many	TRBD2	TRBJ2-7	TGTGCCAGCAGTGAACTAGCGGGAGGGTCGTACGAGCAGTACTTC	CASSELAGGSYEQYF
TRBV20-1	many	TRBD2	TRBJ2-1	TGCAGTGCCTTCCACCTAGCGGGAGAGGACAATGAGCAGTTCTTC	CSAFHLAGEDNEQFF
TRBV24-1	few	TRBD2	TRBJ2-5	TGTGCCACCAGTGCCGGGGGGGAGACCCAGTACTTC	CATSAGGETQYF
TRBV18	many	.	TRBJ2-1	TGTGCCAGCTCACCCCCTTCGGCTAGTCACAATGAGCAGTTCTTC	CASSPPSASHNEQFF
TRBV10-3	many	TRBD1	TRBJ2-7	TGTGCCATCAGTGAGTCAGGACAGGGGGCGTGGGAGCAGTACTTC	CAISESGQGAWEQYF
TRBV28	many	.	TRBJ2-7	TGTGCCAGCCCCCCGCCTGGGGGGCGAGGTTTGAACGAGCAGTACTTC	CASPPPGGRGLNEQYF
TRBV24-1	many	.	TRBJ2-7	TGTGCCACCAGTGATTATGGGACTCCTCTACTTTACGAGCAGTACTTC	CATSDYGTPLLYEQYF
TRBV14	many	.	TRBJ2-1	TGTGCCAGCGGGGGTCCCTACAATGAGCAGTTCTTC	CASGGPYNEQFF
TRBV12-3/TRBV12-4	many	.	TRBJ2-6	TGTGCCAGCAGTTTAATCGCTGGGGCCAACGTCCTGACTTTC	CASSLIAGANVLTF
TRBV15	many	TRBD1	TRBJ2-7	TGTGCCACCAGCAGCCAGACCCCGGGACAGGGGGCGTACGAGCAGTACTTC	CATSSQTPGQGAYEQYF
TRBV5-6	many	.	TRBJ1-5	TGTGCCAGATGGACGGCCAGGGCCTATAGCAATCAGCCCCAGCATTTT	CARWTARAYSNQPQHF
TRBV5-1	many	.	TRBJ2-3	TGCGCCAGCAGCTTGTGGGGCCCGGGACCGGTCACAGATACGCAGTATTTT	CASSLWGPGPVTDTQYF
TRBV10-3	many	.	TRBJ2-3	TGTGCCTCGAACGAGTCGCCGACAGATACGCAGTATTTT	CASNESPTDTQYF
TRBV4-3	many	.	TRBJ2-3	TGCGCCAGCAGCCAACGGACAGTACCCCCCGATACGCAGTATTTT	CASSQRTVPPDTQYF
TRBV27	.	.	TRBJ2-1	TGTGCCAGCAGTTTTGGGAAATACCACTCCTACAATGAGCAGTTCTTC	CASSFGKYHSYNEQFF
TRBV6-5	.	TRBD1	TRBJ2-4	TGTACCAGCAGTTATCGTCGGGACAGACTAGCCAAAAACATTCAGTACTTC	CTSSYRRDRLAKNIQYF
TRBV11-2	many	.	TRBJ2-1	TGTGCCAGCAGCTTACGCGGGGAGGTCTGGGATGAGCAGTTCTTC	CASSLRGEVWDEQFF
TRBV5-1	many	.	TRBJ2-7	TGCGCCAGCAGCTTGGAGGGGTGGTCCTACGAGCAGTACTTC	CASSLEGWSYEQYF
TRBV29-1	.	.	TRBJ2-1	TGCAGCGCCGAGCGGGTAGAGCAGTTCTTC	CSAERVEQFF
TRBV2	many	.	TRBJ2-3	TGTGCCAGCAGTGATCTAGGAATCACAGATACGCAGTATTTT	CASSDLGITDTQYF
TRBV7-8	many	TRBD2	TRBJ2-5	TGTGCCAGCAGCTTTTCTTTTGCGGGAGGGGAAGAGACCCAGTACTTC	CASSFSFAGGEETQYF
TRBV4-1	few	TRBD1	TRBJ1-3	TGCGCCAGCAGCCGACTGGGACAGGGGGTTAACACCATATATTTT	CASSRLGQGVNTIYF
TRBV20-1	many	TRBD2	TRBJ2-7	TGCAGTGCTAGGCCCAGCGGGGACTACGAGCAGTACTTC	CSARPSGDYEQYF
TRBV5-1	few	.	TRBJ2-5	TGCGCCAGCAGCTTGGAGACAGGCCAAGAGACCCAGTACTTC	CASSLETGQETQYF
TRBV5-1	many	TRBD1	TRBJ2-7	TGCGCCAGCAGCTCCGGGGACAGTACCTACGAGCAGTACTTC	CASSSGDSTYEQYF
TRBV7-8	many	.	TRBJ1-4	TGTGCCAGCAGCTTAGGCCCCTCTGACAGTTTTATCCCCGCGGAACTGTTTTTT	CASSLGPSDSFIPAELFF
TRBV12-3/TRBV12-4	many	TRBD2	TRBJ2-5	TGTGCCAGCAGGGGGACTAGCGGGGTGCGGGAGACCCAGTACTTC	CASRGTSGVRETQYF
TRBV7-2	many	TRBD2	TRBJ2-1	TGTGCCAGCAGCAGCCATAGCGGGAGGGTTTACAATGAGCAGTTCTTC	CASSSHSGRVYNEQFF
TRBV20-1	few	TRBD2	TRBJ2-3	TGCAGTGCTAGAGACTACGCCCGTAGCGGGCTCACAGATACGCAGTATTTT	CSARDYARSGLTDTQYF
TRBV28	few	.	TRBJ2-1	TGTGCCAGCAGTTTTCGGCAGGGTGTTGACAATGAGCAGTTCTTC	CASSFRQGVDNEQFF
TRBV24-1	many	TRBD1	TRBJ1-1	TGTGCCACCCGTAATACAGGGGGTGGAACTGAAGCTTTCTTT	CATRNTGGGTEAFF
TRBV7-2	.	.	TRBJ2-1	TGTGCCAGCAGCTTAGAGGCTGGCGCAGAGCAGTTCTTC	CASSLEAGAEQFF
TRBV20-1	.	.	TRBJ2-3	TGCAGTGCTAGAGGTGACGGAGTCACAGATACGCAGTATTTT	CSARGDGVTDTQYF
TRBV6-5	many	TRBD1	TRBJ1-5	TGTGCCAGCAGTTTAACAGGGGGTCAAGAGCCCCAGCATTTT	CASSLTGGQEPQHF
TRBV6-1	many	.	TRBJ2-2	TGTGCCAGCAGTGAAGAATTAAACACCGGGGAGCTGTTTTTT	CASSEELNTGELFF
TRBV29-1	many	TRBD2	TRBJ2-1	TGCAGCGTTGTCGTCCTAGCGGGAGTTGCGGATGAGCAGTTCTTC	CSVVVLAGVADEQFF
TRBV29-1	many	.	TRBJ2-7	TGCAGCGTGGACAGAGCCTACGAGCAGTACTTC	CSVDRAYEQYF
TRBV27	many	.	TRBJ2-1	TGTGCCAGCAGTTATTTCCGGAGTACAGGTTACAATGAGCAGTTCTTC	CASSYFRSTGYNEQFF
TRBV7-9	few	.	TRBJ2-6	TGTGCCAGCAGCGCTACAGGGTATTGGTCTGGGGCCAACGTCCTGACTTTC	CASSATGYWSGANVLTF
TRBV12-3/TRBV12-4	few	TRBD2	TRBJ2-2	TGTGCCAGCAGTTTAGCGCCGGGACTAGCGGGGACAAACACCGGGGAGCTGTTTTTT	CASSLAPGLAGTNTGELFF